The clone carrying this T cell receptor (beta chain) has just one count. This record comes from a study of control samples from healthy donors and cancer patients. The protocol was immunoSEQ multiplex PCR, while the TCRdb copy is restricted to in-frame clones and leaves out a portion. Among about 190,000 clones listed, about nine tenths were seen once. This TCR was recovered from a man aged 30-40 years in good health. Material for sequencing was blood.

Written as DNA, the CDR3 is TGCGCCAGCAGTGAGTCGGTTGGGGGGAGAACTGAAGCTTTCTTT. It specifies CASSESVGGRTEAFF. V gene TRBV10-1 combines with J gene TRBJ1-1; tentatively, D is TRBD1 (5 bases). Trimming cost V 0 bases and J 5 bases, with 13 bases left between them. Germline V CDR1 and CDR2: WNHNN, SYGVQD (reference sequence). This CDR3 is 15 amino acids long.